The 11 T cell receptor beta chains below were found in one sample sequenced in a study of identical twins. A single record per CDR3 protein comes from TCRdb applying MiXCR to the 5' RACE reads. The table lists about 700,000 distinct CDR3 sequences, less than 7% of them singletons. Sample: naive T cells sorted from blood. Receptor source: a man between 18 and 29 years old in good health.

V is TRBV4-2 and J is TRBJ2-1, with D tentatively TRBD2 (5 bases). The V and J ends lost 1 base and 6 bases respectively, with 10 bases between them. There are 14 residues in the CDR3. Per germline, CDR1 LGHNA and CDR2 YNFKEQ. CDR3 DNA: TGTGCCAGCAGCCAAGGGACTGTTTCCAATGAGCAGTTCTTC. This translates into CASSQGTVSNEQFF.

This clonotype was detected many times. V usage is TRBV24-1 and J usage is TRBJ2-5; the match to TRBD1 covers 7 bases. The CDR3 runs to 15 residues. V gave up 5 bases and J gave up 5 bases; unmatched junction bases: 10. From germline, CDR1 is KGHDR and CDR2 SFDVKD. The CDR3 bases are TGTGCCACCAGTGTAGGGACCAGGGGGTCGGAGACCCAGTACTTC. It is translated as CATSVGTRGSETQYF.

This clonotype came up a few times. This chain joins TRBV6-2 or TRBV6-3 and TRBJ1-2; D unresolved. Trimming took off 2 bases at V and 2 bases at J, with 15 bases between the two ends. Germline CDR1 is MNHEY and CDR2 is SVGEGT. The CDR3 contains 16 residues. This CDR3 is CASSYEPKAANYGYTF. CDR3 nucleotides: TGTGCCAGCAGTTACGAACCAAAGGCGGCAAACTATGGCTACACCTTC.

This clonotype came up a few times. The rearrangement uses TRBV6-1 and TRBJ2-3; TRBD2 agrees at 10 bases. Germline CDR1 reads MNHNS; CDR2 reads SASEGT. With V trimmed by 3 bases and J by 1 base, 4 bases remained unmatched. This CDR3 is built from 16 residues. The CDR3 DNA reads as TGTGCCAGCAGTGATAGCGGGAGGCCCGGCACAGATACGCAGTATTTT. Translated: CASSDSGRPGTDTQYF.

This chain uses TRBV6-1 with TRBJ2-7; D might be TRBD2 (6 bases). From germline, CDR1 is MNHNS and CDR2 SASEGT. Trimming took 6 bases from V and 2 from J, leaving 17 bases between them. This CDR3 spans 15 amino acids. In DNA, the CDR3 is TGTGCCAGCAGCCCCGCCAGCGGGTTAACCTACGAGCAGTACGTC. Protein: CASSPASGLTYEQYV.

This clonotype was counted at least ten times. The chain links TRBV5-1 to TRBJ2-1; D tentatively reads TRBD1 or TRBD2 (6 bases each). The CDR3 consists of 14 residues. Germline V gene lookup returns CDR1 SGHRS and CDR2 YFSETQ. With 0 bases removed from V and 8 bases from J, the gap between germline ends came to 12 bases. The CDR3 reads CASSLDREVHEQFF. The CDR3 DNA reads TGCGCCAGCAGCTTGGACAGGGAGGTCCATGAGCAGTTCTTC.

This clonotype was seen many times. This chain joins TRBV5-6 and TRBJ2-7; no definite D call. This CDR3 spans 15 amino acids. Trimming took 6 bases from V and 0 from J, leaving 16 bases between them. Germline CDR1 is SGHDT and CDR2 is YYEEEE. In DNA, the CDR3 is TGTGCCAGCACCACAGTCGTCGGTAGCTCCTACGAGCAGTACGTC. This gives the protein CASTTVVGSSYEQYV.

Ten or more counts support this clonotype. V gene TRBV20-1 combines with J gene TRBJ2-1, with 7 bases lining up with TRBD2. Germline loops: CDR1 DFQATT, CDR2 SNEGSKA (reference sequence). The CDR3 runs to 13 residues. V was pared by 8 bases and J by 4 bases, with 8 bases of the junction left unmatched. The CDR3 DNA reads as TGCAGTTCCTACCGGGAGGTTTACAATGAGCAGTTCTTC. Encoded protein: CSSYREVYNEQFF.

This clonotype has only a few counts. The chain joins TRBV11-2 to TRBJ1-1, with D hard to call. Deletions cut 0 bases from V and 4 bases from J, with 9 bases between. This CDR3 has 14 amino acids. The germline gives CDR1 SGHAT, CDR2 FQNNGV. As DNA, the CDR3 is TGTGCCAGCAGCTTAGAAACTTGGGGCACTGAAGCTTTCTTT. It codes for CASSLETWGTEAFF.

The chain links TRBV6-2 or TRBV6-3 to TRBJ2-2; no reliable D call. Germline loops: CDR1 MNHEY, CDR2 SVGEGT. Trimming left V 6 bases short and J 6 bases short, with 11 bases between. The CDR3 length is 13 residues. The CDR3: CASRRSGPGELFF. In DNA, the CDR3 is TGTGCCAGCAGACGATCTGGGCCCGGGGAGCTGTTTTTT.

This clonotype was recorded at least ten times. The V and J genes are TRBV5-1 and TRBJ2-1, with 10 nucleotides matching TRBD2. The germline gives CDR1 SGHRS, CDR2 YFSETQ. J was trimmed by 8 bases and V by 3 bases; bases with no gene match: 5. This CDR3 is 14 amino acids long. CDR3 residues: CASSWGLAKDEQFF. DNA of the CDR3: TGCGCCAGCAGCTGGGGACTAGCGAAGGATGAGCAGTTCTTC. Full variable domain (rest looked up from reference TRBV5-1 and TRBJ2-1): KAGVTQTPRYLIKTRGQQVTLSCSPISGHRSVSWYQQTPGQGLQFLFEYFSETQRNKGNFPGRFSGRQFSNSRSEMNVSTLELGDSALYLCASSWGLAKDEQFFGPGTRLTVL.